Listed below are T cell receptor beta chains from one sample, sequenced in a study of blood T cell repertoires in COVID-19. The method was immunoSEQ multiplex PCR; TCRdb's version includes in-frame clones alone and lacks a portion of them. This table has approximately 300,000 clones, approximately 89% appearing once. Sequences were obtained from PBMCs or T cells enriched from blood (not recorded which). These receptor sequences come from a woman in her twenties or thirties who had recovered from COVID-19. CDR3s include the opening cysteine and the closing phenylalanine or tryptophan. A D gene is named only where the DNA matches it firmly. Clone size is shown for a subset of rows, as once, few, many or a class of expanded clone.

size: .
D: .
V: TRBV5-1
J: TRBJ1-2
DNA: TGCGCCAGCAGCCTTTCGGGGATTTATGGCTACACCTTC
CDR3: CASSLSGIYGYTF

size: once
D: .
V: TRBV5-6
J: TRBJ2-1
DNA: TGTGCCAGCAGCTTGAGAGGGGGGGCCAAGGATGAGCAGTTCTTC
CDR3: CASSLRGGAKDEQFF

size: .
D: .
V: TRBV15
J: TRBJ1-2
DNA: TGTGCCACCAGCAGAGCCCTCGGTCTGAGCGGCTACACCTTC
CDR3: CATSRALGLSGYTF

size: once
D: .
V: TRBV7-9
J: TRBJ1-4
DNA: TGTGCCAGCAGCCGGAACAGGGTAGGAAGTGAAAAACTGTTTTTT
CDR3: CASSRNRVGSEKLFF

size: few
D: TRBD2
V: TRBV12-3/TRBV12-4
J: TRBJ2-1
DNA: TGTGCCAGCAGTTGGGAGGGAGGCAATGAGCAGTTCTTC
CDR3: CASSWEGGNEQFF

size: few
D: .
V: TRBV30
J: TRBJ1-2
DNA: TGTGCCTGGAGTGCGACAGGCTATGGCTACACCTTC
CDR3: CAWSATGYGYTF

size: .
D: .
V: TRBV11-3
J: TRBJ2-2
DNA: TGTGCCAGCAGCCAGGAAGGAAACACCGGGGAGCTGTTTTTT
CDR3: CASSQEGNTGELFF

size: once
D: .
V: TRBV28
J: TRBJ1-1
DNA: TGTGCCAGCAGTTTCGAGGCGATGAACACTGAAGCTTTCTTT
CDR3: CASSFEAMNTEAFF

size: .
D: .
V: TRBV2
J: TRBJ1-6
DNA: TGTGCCAGCAGTGACGAAAGGGGCTATAATTCACCCCTCCACTTT
CDR3: CASSDERGYNSPLHF

size: .
D: .
V: TRBV5-1
J: TRBJ2-7
DNA: TGCGCCAGCAGCGACCCATCCAGGGCCGGCTACGAGCAGTACTTC
CDR3: CASSDPSRAGYEQYF

size: .
D: .
V: TRBV11-2
J: TRBJ1-6
DNA: TGTGCCAGCAGCTTATCGAGCTCCTATAATTCACCCCTCCACTTT
CDR3: CASSLSSSYNSPLHF

size: .
D: TRBD2
V: TRBV4-3
J: TRBJ2-1
DNA: TGCGCCAGCAGCCAGGGCACTAGCGGGGCCTACAATGAGCAGTTCTTC
CDR3: CASSQGTSGAYNEQFF

size: .
D: .
V: TRBV5-6
J: TRBJ1-1
DNA: TGTGCCAGCAGCGATGTCCAGGGCAGCCAAGGAAAAGCTTTCTTT
CDR3: CASSDVQGSQGKAFF

size: once
D: .
V: TRBV5-1
J: TRBJ2-5
DNA: TGCGCCAGCAGTTTCGACCACGGGGAAGAGACCCAGTACTTC
CDR3: CASSFDHGEETQYF

size: .
D: .
V: TRBV5-1
J: TRBJ2-7
DNA: TGCGCCAGCACGTCGGCAGGGCGGGGCGGCGAGCAGTACTTC
CDR3: CASTSAGRGGEQYF

size: .
D: .
V: TRBV5-1
J: TRBJ2-5
DNA: TGCGCCAGCAGCCTCCTACTAGCAGGAGAGACCCAGTACTTC
CDR3: CASSLLLAGETQYF

size: .
D: TRBD1
V: TRBV4-2
J: TRBJ2-7
DNA: TGTGCCAGCAGCCGGACAGGGGGCCTCGAGCAGTACTTC
CDR3: CASSRTGGLEQYF

size: .
D: .
V: TRBV6-2/TRBV6-3
J: TRBJ1-5
DNA: TGTGCCAGCAGTTACTTTCCTGGCAGCAATCAGCCCCAGCATTTT
CDR3: CASSYFPGSNQPQHF

size: .
D: .
V: TRBV27
J: TRBJ2-3
DNA: TGTGCCAGCAGTTTTCAGTCAGGGGGCACAGATACGCAGTATTTT
CDR3: CASSFQSGGTDTQYF

size: .
D: .
V: TRBV4-2
J: TRBJ2-7
DNA: TGTGCCAGCAGCCAATATATAGGGACAATTAGCTCCTACGAGCAGTACTTC
CDR3: CASSQYIGTISSYEQYF

size: .
D: TRBD1
V: TRBV7-6
J: TRBJ2-3
DNA: TGTGCCAGCAGCTTACTAGACAGGGGAACAGATACGCAGTATTTT
CDR3: CASSLLDRGTDTQYF

size: once
D: TRBD1
V: TRBV7-9
J: TRBJ1-2
DNA: TGTGCCAGCAGCTTAGCGGGGCAGGGGGCCTGGGGCTACACCTTC
CDR3: CASSLAGQGAWGYTF

size: .
D: .
V: TRBV27
J: TRBJ1-1
DNA: TGTGCCAGCAGTTTGATGATCGGGTCTGAAGCTTTCTTT
CDR3: CASSLMIGSEAFF

size: once
D: TRBD2
V: TRBV19
J: TRBJ2-1
DNA: TGTGCCAGTATTGGGGGGACTAGCGGGGGCAGCTCCTACAATGAGCAGTTCTTC
CDR3: CASIGGTSGGSSYNEQFF

size: few
D: .
V: TRBV10-3
J: TRBJ1-2
DNA: TGTGCCATCAGTGAAGTTGTTGAGGTTGGCTATGGCTACACCTTC
CDR3: CAISEVVEVGYGYTF

size: .
D: .
V: TRBV4-2
J: TRBJ1-5
DNA: TGTGCCAGCAGCCAAGATACGGCAGGCCGACTAAATCAGCCCCAGCATTTT
CDR3: CASSQDTAGRLNQPQHF

size: .
D: .
V: TRBV5-6
J: TRBJ2-5
DNA: TGTGCCAGCAGCTTGGGTACGGGGGGCTTGGAGACCCAGTACTTC
CDR3: CASSLGTGGLETQYF

size: once
D: .
V: TRBV4-2
J: TRBJ1-4
DNA: TGTGCCAGCAGCCAAGACAGGGGCGCTGGAAATGAAAAACTGTTTTTT
CDR3: CASSQDRGAGNEKLFF